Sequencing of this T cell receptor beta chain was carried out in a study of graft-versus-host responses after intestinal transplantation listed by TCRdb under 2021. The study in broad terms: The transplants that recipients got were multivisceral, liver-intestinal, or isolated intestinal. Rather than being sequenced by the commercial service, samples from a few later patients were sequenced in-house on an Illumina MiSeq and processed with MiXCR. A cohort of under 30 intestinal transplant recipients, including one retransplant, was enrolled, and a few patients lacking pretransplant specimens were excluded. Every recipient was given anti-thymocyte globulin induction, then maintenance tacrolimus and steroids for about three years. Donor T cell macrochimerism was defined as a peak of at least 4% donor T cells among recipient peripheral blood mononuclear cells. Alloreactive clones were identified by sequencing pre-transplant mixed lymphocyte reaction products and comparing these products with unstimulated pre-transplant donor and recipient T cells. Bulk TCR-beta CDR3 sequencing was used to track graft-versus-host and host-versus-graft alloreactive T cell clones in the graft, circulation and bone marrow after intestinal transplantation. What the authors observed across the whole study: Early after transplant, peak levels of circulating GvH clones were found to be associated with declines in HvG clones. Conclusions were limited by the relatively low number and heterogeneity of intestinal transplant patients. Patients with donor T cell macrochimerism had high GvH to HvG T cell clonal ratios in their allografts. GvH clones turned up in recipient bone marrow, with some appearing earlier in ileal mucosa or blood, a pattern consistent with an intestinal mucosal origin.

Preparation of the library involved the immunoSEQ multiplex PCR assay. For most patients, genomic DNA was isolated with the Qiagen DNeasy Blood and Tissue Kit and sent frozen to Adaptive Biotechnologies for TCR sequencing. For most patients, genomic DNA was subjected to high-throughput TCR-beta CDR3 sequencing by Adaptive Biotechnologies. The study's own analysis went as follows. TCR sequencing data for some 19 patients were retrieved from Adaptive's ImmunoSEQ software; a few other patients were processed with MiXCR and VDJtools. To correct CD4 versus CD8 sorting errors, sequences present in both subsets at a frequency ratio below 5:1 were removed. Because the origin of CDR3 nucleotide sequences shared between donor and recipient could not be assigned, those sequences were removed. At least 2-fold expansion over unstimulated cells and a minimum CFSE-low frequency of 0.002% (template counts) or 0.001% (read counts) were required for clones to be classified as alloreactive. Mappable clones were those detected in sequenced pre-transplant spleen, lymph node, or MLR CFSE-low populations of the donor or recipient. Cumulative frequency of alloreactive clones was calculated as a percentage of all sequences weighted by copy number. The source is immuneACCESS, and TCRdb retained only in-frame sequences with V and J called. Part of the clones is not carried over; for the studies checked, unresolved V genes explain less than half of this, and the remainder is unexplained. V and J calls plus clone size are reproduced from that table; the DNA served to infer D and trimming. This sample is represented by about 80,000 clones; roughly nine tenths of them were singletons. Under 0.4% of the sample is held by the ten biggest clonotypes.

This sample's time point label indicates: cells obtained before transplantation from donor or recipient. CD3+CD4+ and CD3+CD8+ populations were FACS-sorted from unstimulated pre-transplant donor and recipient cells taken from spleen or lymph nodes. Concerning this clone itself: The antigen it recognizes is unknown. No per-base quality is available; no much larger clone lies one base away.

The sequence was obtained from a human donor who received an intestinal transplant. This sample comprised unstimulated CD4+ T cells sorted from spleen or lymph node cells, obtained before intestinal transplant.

The CDR3 in this case is CASSVRDRGETQYF. The nucleotides read TGTGCCAGCAGTGTCCGGGACAGAGGGGAGACCCAGTACTTC. The chain is encoded by TRBV2 joined to TRBJ2-5; TRBD1 lines up with 7 middle nucleotides. From cysteine to phenylalanine, the CDR3 is 14 amino acids long. The DNA shown is the 42-base CDR3, in frame from base 1. The germline V end is reduced by 4 bases and the J end by 5 bases; junction bases left unmatched: 7. From a lookup of the germline V gene, CDR1 and CDR2 are SNHLY and FYNNEI.